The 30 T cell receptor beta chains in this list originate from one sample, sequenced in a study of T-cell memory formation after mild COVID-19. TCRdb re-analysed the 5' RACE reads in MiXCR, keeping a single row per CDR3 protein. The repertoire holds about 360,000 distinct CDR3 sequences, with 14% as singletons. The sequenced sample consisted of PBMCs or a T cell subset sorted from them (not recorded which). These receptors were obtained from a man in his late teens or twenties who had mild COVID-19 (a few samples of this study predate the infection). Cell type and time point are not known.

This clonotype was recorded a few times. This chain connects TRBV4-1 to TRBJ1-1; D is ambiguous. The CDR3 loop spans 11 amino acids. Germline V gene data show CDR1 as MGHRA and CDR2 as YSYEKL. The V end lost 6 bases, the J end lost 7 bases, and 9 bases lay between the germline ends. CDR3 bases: TGCGCCAGCAGGAGGGAGGTTGAAGCTTTCTTT. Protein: CASRREVEAFF.

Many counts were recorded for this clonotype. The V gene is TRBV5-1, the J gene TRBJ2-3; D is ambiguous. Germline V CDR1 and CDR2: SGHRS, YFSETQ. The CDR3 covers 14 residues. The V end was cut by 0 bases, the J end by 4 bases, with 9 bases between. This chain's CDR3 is CASSLGSIPDTQYF. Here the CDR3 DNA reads TGCGCCAGCAGCTTGGGGTCTATCCCAGATACGCAGTATTTT. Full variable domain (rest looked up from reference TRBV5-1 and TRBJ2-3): KAGVTQTPRYLIKTRGQQVTLSCSPISGHRSVSWYQQTPGQGLQFLFEYFSETQRNKGNFPGRFSGRQFSNSRSEMNVSTLELGDSALYLCASSLGSIPDTQYFGPGTRLTVL.

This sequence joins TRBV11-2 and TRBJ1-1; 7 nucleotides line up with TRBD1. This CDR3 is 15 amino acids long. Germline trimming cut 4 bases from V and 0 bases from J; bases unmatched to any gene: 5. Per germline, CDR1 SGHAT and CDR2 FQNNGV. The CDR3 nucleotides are TGTGCCAGCAGCTCCAGGGGGGGGATGAACACTGAAGCTTTCTTT. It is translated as CASSSRGGMNTEAFF. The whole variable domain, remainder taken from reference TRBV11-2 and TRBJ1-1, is EAGVAQSPRYKIIEKRQSVAFWCNPISGHATLYWYQQILGQGPKLLIQFQNNGVVDDSQLPKDRFSAERLKGVDSTLKIQPAKLEDSAVYLCASSSRGGMNTEAFFGQGTRLTVV.

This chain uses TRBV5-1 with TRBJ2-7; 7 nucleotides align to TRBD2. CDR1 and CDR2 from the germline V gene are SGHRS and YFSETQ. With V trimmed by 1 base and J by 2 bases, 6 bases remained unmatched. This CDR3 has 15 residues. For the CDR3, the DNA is TGCGCCAGCAGCTTGTGGGGGGGGGGACCCTACGAGCAGTACTTC. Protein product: CASSLWGGGPYEQYF.

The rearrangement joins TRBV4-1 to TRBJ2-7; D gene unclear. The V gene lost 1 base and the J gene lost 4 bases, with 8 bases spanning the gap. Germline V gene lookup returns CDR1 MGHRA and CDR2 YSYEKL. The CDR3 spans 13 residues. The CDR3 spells CASSQAAGYEQYV. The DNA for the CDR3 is TGCGCCAGCAGCCAAGCGGCCGGGTACGAGCAGTACGTC.

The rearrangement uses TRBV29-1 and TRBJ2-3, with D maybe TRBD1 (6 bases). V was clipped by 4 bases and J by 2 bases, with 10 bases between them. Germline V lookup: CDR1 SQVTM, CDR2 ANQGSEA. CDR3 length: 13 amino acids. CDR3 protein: CSVVGGATDTQYF. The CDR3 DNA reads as TGCAGCGTTGTAGGGGGTGCCACAGATACGCAGTATTTT.

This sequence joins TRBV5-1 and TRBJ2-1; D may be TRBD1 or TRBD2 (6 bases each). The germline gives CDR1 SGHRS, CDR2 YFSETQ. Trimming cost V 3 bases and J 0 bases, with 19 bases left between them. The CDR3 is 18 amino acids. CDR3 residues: CASSWGAEYLNSYNEQFF. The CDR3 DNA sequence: TGCGCCAGCAGCTGGGGGGCGGAATACCTCAACTCCTACAATGAGCAGTTCTTC.

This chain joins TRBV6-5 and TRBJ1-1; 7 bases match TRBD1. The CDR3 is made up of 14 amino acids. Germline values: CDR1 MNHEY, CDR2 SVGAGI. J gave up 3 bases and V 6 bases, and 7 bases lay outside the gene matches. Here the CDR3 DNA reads TGTGCCAGCAGCCTCGACGACAGGGACACTGAAGCTTTCTTT. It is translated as CASSLDDRDTEAFF.

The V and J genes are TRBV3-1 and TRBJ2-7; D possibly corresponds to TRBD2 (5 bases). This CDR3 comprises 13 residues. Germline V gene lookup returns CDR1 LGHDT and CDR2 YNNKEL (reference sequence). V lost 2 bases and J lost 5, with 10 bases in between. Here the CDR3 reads CASSQYSGDEQYV. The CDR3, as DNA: TGTGCCAGCAGCCAATATTCCGGGGACGAGCAGTACGTC.

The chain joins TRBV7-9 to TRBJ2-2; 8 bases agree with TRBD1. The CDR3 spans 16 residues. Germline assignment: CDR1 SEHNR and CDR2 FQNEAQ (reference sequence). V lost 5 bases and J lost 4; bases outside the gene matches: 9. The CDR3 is CASSAGQGRSTGELFF. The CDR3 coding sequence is TGTGCCAGCAGCGCTGGACAGGGTAGGAGCACCGGGGAGCTGTTTTTT.

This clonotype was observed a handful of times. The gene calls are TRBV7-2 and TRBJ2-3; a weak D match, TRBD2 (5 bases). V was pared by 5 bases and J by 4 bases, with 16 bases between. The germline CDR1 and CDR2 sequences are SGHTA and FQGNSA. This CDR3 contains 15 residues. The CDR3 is CASSPTTGDPDTQYF. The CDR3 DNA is TGTGCCAGCAGCCCCACTACCGGGGATCCAGATACGCAGTATTTT.

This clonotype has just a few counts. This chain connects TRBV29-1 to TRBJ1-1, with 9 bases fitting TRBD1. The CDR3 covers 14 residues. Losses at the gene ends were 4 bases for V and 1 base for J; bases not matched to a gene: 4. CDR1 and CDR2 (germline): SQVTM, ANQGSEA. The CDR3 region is CSVARDRANTEAFF. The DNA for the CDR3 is TGCAGCGTTGCTCGGGACAGGGCGAACACTGAAGCTTTCTTT. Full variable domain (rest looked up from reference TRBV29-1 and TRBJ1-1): SAVISQKPSRDICQRGTSLTIQCQVDSQVTMMFWYRQQPGQSLTLIATANQGSEATYESGFVIDKFPISRPNLTFSTLTVSNMSPEDSSIYLCSVARDRANTEAFFGQGTRLTVV.

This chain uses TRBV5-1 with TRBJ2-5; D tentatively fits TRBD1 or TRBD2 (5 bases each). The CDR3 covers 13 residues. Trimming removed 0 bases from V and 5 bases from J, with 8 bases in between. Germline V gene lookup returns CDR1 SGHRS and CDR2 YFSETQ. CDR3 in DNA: TGCGCCAGCAGCTTGGAGTGGGGGGAGACCCAGTACTTC. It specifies CASSLEWGETQYF.

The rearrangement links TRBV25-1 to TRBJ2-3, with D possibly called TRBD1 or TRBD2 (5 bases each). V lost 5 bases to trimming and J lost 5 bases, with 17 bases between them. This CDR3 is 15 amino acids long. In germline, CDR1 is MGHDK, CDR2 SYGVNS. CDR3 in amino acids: CASSPGRDTRDTQYF. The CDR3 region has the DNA TGTGCCAGCAGTCCCGGCAGGGATACTAGAGATACGCAGTATTTT.

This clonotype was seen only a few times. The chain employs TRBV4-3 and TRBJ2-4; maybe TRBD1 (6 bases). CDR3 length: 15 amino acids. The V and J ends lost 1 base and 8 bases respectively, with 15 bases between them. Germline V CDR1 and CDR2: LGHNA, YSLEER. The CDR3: CASSQGPWTDHIQYF. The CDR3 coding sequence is TGCGCCAGCAGCCAAGGGCCCTGGACAGATCACATTCAGTACTTC.

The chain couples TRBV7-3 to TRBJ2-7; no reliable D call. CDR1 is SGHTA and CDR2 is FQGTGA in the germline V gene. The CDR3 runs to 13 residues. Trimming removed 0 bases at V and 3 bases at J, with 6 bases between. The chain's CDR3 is CASSLTPRYEQYF. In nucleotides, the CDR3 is TGTGCCAGCAGCTTAACCCCCCGCTACGAGCAGTACTTC. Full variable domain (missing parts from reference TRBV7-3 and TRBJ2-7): GAGVSQTPSNKVTEKGKYVELRCDPISGHTALYWYRQSLGQGPEFLIYFQGTGAADDSGLPNDRFFAVRPEGSVSTLKIQRTERGDSAVYLCASSLTPRYEQYFGPGTRLTVT.

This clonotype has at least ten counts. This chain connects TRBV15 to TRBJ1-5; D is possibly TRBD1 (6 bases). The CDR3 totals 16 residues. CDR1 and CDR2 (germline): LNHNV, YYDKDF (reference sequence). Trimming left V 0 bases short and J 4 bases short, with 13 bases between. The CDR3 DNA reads TGTGCCACCAGCAGAGAGGGGGGCAGGGGAAATCAGCCCCAGCATTTT. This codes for CATSREGGRGNQPQHF.

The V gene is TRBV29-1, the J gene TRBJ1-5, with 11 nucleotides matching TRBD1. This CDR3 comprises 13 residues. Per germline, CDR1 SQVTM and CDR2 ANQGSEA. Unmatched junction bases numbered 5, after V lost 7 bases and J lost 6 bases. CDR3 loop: CSAGQGAAQPQHF. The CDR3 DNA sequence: TGCAGCGCCGGACAGGGGGCGGCTCAGCCCCAGCATTTT.

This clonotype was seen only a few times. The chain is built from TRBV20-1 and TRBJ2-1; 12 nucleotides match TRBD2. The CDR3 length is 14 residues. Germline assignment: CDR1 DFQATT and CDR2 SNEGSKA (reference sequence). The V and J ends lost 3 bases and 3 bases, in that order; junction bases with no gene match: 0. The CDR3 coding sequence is TGCAGTGCTAGGGGACTAGCGGGCTACAATGAGCAGTTCTTC. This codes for CSARGLAGYNEQFF.

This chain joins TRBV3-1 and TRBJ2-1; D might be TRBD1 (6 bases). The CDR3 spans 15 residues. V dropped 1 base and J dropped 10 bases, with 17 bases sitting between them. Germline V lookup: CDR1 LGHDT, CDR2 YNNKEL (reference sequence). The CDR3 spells CASSQAQGRGPEQFF. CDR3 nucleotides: TGTGCCAGCAGCCAAGCTCAGGGGCGAGGACCAGAGCAGTTCTTC.

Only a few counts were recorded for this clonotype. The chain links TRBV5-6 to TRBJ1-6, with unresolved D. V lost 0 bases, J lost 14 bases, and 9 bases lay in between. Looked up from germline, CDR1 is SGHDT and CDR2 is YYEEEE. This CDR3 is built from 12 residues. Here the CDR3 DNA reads TGTGCCAGCAGCTTGGGCGGCGTGGCCCTCCACTTT. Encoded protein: CASSLGGVALHF.

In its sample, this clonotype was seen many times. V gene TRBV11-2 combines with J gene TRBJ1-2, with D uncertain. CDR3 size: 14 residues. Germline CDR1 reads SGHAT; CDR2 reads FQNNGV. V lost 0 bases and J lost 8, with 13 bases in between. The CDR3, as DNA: TGTGCCAGCAGCTTAGATCAAGCTGGGTACGGCTACACCTTC. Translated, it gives CASSLDQAGYGYTF. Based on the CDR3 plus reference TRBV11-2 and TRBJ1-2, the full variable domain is EAGVAQSPRYKIIEKRQSVAFWCNPISGHATLYWYQQILGQGPKLLIQFQNNGVVDDSQLPKDRFSAERLKGVDSTLKIQPAKLEDSAVYLCASSLDQAGYGYTFGSGTRLTVV.

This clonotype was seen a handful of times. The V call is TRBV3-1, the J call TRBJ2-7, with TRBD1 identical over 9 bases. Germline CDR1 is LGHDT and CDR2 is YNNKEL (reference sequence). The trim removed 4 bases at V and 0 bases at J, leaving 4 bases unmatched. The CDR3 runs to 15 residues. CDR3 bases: TGTGCCAGCAGCCCGATGGACAGGGGCTCCTACGAGCAGTACTTC. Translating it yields CASSPMDRGSYEQYF.

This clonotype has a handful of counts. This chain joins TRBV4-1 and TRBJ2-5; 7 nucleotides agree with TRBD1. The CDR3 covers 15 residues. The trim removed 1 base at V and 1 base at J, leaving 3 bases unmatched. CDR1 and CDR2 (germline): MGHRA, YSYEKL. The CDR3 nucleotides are TGCGCCAGCAGCCAAGGACCAGGGGGCCAAGAGACCCAGTACTTC. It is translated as CASSQGPGGQETQYF.

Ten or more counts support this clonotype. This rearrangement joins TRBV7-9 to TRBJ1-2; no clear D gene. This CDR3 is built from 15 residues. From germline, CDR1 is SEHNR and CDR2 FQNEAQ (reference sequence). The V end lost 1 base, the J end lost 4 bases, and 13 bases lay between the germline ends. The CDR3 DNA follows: TGTGCCAGCAGCTTAGTCAGGCAGTTGGCCTATGGCTACACCTTC. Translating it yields CASSLVRQLAYGYTF.

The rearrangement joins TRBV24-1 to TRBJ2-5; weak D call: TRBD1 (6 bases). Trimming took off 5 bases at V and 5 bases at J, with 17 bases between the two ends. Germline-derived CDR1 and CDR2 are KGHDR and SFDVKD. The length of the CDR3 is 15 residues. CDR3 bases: TGTGCCACCAGTGCAGGAACAGGGCTTGAGGAGACCCAGTACTTC. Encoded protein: CATSAGTGLEETQYF.

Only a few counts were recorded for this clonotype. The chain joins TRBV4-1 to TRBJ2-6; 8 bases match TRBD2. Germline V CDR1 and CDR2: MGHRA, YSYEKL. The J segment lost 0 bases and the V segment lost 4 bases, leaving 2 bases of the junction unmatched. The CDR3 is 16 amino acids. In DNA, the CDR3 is TGCGCCAGCAGCCCCGGGGGGGACTCTGGGGCCAACGTCCTGACTTTC. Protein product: CASSPGGDSGANVLTF.

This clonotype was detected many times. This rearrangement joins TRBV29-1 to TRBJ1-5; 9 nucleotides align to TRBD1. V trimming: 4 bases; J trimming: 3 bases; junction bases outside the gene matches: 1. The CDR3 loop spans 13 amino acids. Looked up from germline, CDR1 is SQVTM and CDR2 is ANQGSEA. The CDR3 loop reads CSVGDRVNQPQHF. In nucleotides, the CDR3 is TGCAGCGTTGGGGACAGGGTCAATCAGCCCCAGCATTTT.

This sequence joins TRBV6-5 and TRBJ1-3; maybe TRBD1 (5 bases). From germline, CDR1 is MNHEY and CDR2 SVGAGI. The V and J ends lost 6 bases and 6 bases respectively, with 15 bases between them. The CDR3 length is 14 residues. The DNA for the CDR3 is TGTGCCAGCAGATCCCGGGGGGAAGTAAACACCATATATTTT. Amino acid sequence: CASRSRGEVNTIYF.

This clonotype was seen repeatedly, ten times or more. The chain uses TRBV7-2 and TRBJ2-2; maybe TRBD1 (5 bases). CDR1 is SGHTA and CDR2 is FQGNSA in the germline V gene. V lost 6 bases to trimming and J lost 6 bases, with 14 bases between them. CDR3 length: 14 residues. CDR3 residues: CASSRSGKSGELFF. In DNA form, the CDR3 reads TGTGCCAGCAGTCGGTCAGGGAAGTCCGGGGAGCTGTTTTTT.